This T cell receptor (beta chain) was profiled in a study of OX40 agonist ivuxolimab in advanced cancers. Generated by immunoSEQ multiplex PCR, the TCRdb table keeps only in-frame clones and is missing some. Here the sample spans 60,000 or so clones, around 90% being singletons. V was pared by 2 bases and J by 4 bases, with 11 bases between. Germline V lookup: CDR1 KGHSY, CDR2 FQNENV. The CDR3 loop spans 14 amino acids. This TCR was sampled from an adult with an advanced solid tumor such as melanoma, head and neck, liver or kidney cancer. Sample: CD4+ or CD8+ T cells sorted from blood, taken in a trial of the OX40 agonist ivuxolimab. J is TRBJ1-2 and V is TRBV16; D is unclear. CDR3 bases: TGTGCCAGCAGCCAAGGCCAATTTGGCTATGGCTACACCTTC. It specifies CASSQGQFGYGYTF. The full variable domain, in which reference TRBV16 and TRBJ1-2 provide the parts outside the CDR3, is GEEVAQTPKHLVRGEGQKAKLYCAPIKGHSYVFWYQQVLKNEFKFLISFQNENVFDETGMPKERFSAKCLPNSPCSLEIQATKLEDSAVYFCASSQGQFGYGYTFGSGTRLTVV.